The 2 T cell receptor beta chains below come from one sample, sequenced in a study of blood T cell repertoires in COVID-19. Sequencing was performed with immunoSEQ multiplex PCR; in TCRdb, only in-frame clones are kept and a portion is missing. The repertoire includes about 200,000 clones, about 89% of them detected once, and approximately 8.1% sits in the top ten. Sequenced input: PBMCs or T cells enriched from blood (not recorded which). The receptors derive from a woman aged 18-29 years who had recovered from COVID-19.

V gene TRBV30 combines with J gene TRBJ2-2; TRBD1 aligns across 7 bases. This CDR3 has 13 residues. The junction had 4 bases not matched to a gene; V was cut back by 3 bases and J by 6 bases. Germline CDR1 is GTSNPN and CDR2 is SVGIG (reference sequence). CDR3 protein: CAWRDRVPGELFF. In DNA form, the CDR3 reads TGTGCCTGGAGAGACAGGGTTCCCGGGGAGCTGTTTTTT.

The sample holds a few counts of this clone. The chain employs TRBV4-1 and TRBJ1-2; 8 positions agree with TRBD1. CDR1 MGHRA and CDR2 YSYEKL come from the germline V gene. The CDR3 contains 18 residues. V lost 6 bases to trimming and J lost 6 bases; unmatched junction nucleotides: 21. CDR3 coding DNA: TGCGCCAGCAGTCGAGGGGTACTCTCCAGACAGGGGATGAATGGCTACACCTTC. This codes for CASSRGVLSRQGMNGYTF.